The next 9 T cell receptor beta chains were all read from a single sample in a study of blood T cell repertoires in COVID-19. Libraries were prepared by immunoSEQ multiplex PCR; TCRdb keeps only in-frame clonotypes and omits some of them. This table has 190,000 or so clones, around 84% appearing once. Sequenced sample: peripheral blood. These receptors were taken from a man aged 35 to 55 with active or convalescent COVID-19.

The chain is built from TRBV5-6 and TRBJ2-2, with 9 bases identical to TRBD1. Germline V gene sequence: CDR1 SGHDT, CDR2 YYEEEE. The CDR3 runs to 16 residues. With 4 bases clipped from V and 4 bases from J, the junction kept 8 bases outside the gene matches. DNA of the CDR3: TGTGCCAGCAGCCCCCAGGGGACAGGGACCACCGGGGAGCTGTTTTTT. Residues: CASSPQGTGTTGELFF.

This clone was counted only a few times. The gene calls are TRBV10-3 and TRBJ2-3; 9 nucleotides agree with TRBD2. The germline CDR1 and CDR2 sequences are ENHRY and SYGVKD. This CDR3 has 15 residues. V was pared by 0 bases and J by 4 bases, with 2 bases of the junction left unmatched. Here the CDR3 reads CAISESRGGADTQYF. For the CDR3, the DNA is TGTGCCATCAGTGAGTCTCGCGGGGGGGCAGATACGCAGTATTTT.

This sequence joins TRBV28 and TRBJ1-4, with D maybe TRBD1 (5 bases). CDR1 MDHEN and CDR2 SYDVKM come from the germline V gene. The CDR3 extends over 15 amino acids. V was pared by 3 bases and J by 12 bases, with 20 bases between. In DNA, the CDR3 is TGTGCCAGCAGTTTCTCATTGCCGGGGGGAGAGGAACTGTTTTTT. Its protein is CASSFSLPGGEELFF. Using reference TRBV28 and TRBJ1-4 for the parts outside the CDR3, the full variable domain is DVKVTQSSRYLVKRTGEKVFLECVQDMDHENMFWYRQDPGLGLRLIYFSYDVKMKEKGDIPEGYSVSREKKERFSLILESASTNQTSMYLCASSFSLPGGEELFFGSGTQLSVL.

This clone was counted a single time. This chain uses TRBV5-4 with TRBJ2-2; D may be TRBD2 (6 bases). Germline CDR1 SGHNT, CDR2 YYREEE (reference sequence). Deletions cut 2 bases from V and 7 bases from J, with 27 bases between. The CDR3 runs 19 residues. CDR3: CASSFETGARRGIGGELFF. CDR3 bases: TGTGCCAGCAGCTTTGAAACGGGCGCCCGGCGGGGTATCGGCGGGGAGCTGTTTTTT.

This sequence joins TRBV6-2 or TRBV6-3 and TRBJ2-1, with a weak D call TRBD1 (5 bases). Trimming cost V 0 bases and J 9 bases, with 18 bases left between them. CDR3 length equals 16 residues. CDR1 MNHEY and CDR2 SVGEGT come from the germline V gene. The CDR3 spells CASSYSTVGPVSEQFF. In DNA, the CDR3 is TGTGCCAGCAGTTACTCGACAGTGGGCCCGGTGAGTGAGCAGTTCTTC.

A few counts support this clone. Within the sample, other DNA sequences also encode this same CDR3. V usage is TRBV11-3 and J usage is TRBJ2-5; tentative D call: TRBD1 (5 bases). V dropped 1 base and J dropped 4 bases, with 7 bases sitting between them. The CDR3 has 13 residues. CDR1 and CDR2 from the germline V gene are SGHNT and YENEEA. The CDR3 DNA is TGTGCCAGCAGCTTAGGGGGCAGAGAGACCCAGTACTTC. The encoded protein is CASSLGGRETQYF.

J is TRBJ1-4 and V is TRBV3-1 (or the pseudogene TRBV3-2), with D hard to call. Germline lookup yields CDR1 LGHDT and CDR2 YNNKEL (reference sequence). Deletions cut 1 base from V and 10 bases from J, with 13 bases between. The CDR3 length is 14 residues. The DNA for the CDR3 is TGTGCCAGCAGCCAAGTGGGCGATAACGGAAAACTGTTTTTT. It yields the protein CASSQVGDNGKLFF.

In this sample, this clone turned up a few times. The gene calls are TRBV14 and TRBJ1-3, with unresolved D. V was shortened by 6 bases and J by 4 bases, with 13 bases between the two germline ends. The germline V gene encodes CDR1 SGHDN and CDR2 FVKESK. This CDR3 is built from 14 residues. The CDR3 region is CASSPIEAGNTIYF. In DNA, the CDR3 is TGTGCCAGCAGTCCAATCGAGGCCGGAAACACCATATATTTT.

The gene calls are TRBV5-4 and TRBJ1-2; 10 bases map to TRBD1. Germline CDR1 reads SGHNT; CDR2 reads YYREEE (reference sequence). This CDR3 contains 16 residues. The V gene end was trimmed by 4 bases and the J gene end by 5 bases; junction bases not matched to a gene: 11. The DNA for the CDR3 is TGTGCCAGCAGCCACCGGGACAGGGGCGAGGGTTATGGCTACACCTTC. Amino acid sequence: CASSHRDRGEGYGYTF.